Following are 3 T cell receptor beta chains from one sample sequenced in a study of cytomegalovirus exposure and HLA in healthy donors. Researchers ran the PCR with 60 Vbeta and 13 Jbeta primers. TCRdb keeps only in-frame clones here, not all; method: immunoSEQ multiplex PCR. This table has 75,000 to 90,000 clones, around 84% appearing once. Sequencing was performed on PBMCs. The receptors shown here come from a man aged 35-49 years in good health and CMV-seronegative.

The CDR3 DNA is TGTGCCAGCAGCCCCCGGACAGGAGCTCAAGAGACCCAGTACTTC. Translating it yields CASSPRTGAQETQYF. The chain employs TRBV27 and TRBJ2-5; TRBD1 aligns across 7 bases. This CDR3 is 15 amino acids long. The germline V gene has CDR1 MNHEY and CDR2 SMNVEV (reference sequence). With 6 bases clipped from V and 2 bases from J, the junction kept 9 bases outside the gene matches.

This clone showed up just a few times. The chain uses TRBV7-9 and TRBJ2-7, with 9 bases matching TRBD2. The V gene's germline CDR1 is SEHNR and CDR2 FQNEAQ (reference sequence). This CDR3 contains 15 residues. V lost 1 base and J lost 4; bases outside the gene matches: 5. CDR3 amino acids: CASSLVQRGDYEQYF. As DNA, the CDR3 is TGTGCCAGCAGCTTAGTCCAGCGGGGGGATTACGAGCAGTACTTC.

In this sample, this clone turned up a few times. CDR3 amino acids: CASRPQVTSEAFF. The CDR3 DNA follows: TGTGCCAGCAGACCCCAGGTGACAAGTGAAGCTTTCTTT. V gene TRBV2 combines with J gene TRBJ1-1; D is unclear. The CDR3 extends over 13 amino acids. The V and J ends lost 6 bases and 7 bases respectively, with 15 bases between them. Germline CDR1 and CDR2: SNHLY and FYNNEI.